The subject of this entry is one T cell receptor (beta chain). Its antigen is as yet unknown. The J segment lost 5 bases and the V segment lost 0 bases, leaving 10 bases of the junction unmatched. Germline assignment: CDR1 SGDLS and CDR2 YYNGEE. The length of the CDR3 is 17 residues. The sample is drawn from a study of somatic mutations in cytotoxic T cells in rheumatoid arthritis. About the study: Including V beta1+ cells that were sequenced for TCRB, some T-cell populations stained with V beta antibodies were flow-sorted at nearly 100% purity.

The assay was immunoSEQ multiplex PCR, and TCRdb's table has in-frame clones only and misses some. The sample yields around 23,000 clones, roughly 74% seen once. Points from the study as a whole: There were about an eighth of the 65 patients in whom the largest CD8+ clone exceeded 20% of CD8+ cells. No significant CD8+ T-cell clonality difference was found between rheumatoid arthritis patients and age-matched controls.

Separation of CD4+ and CD8+ cells was performed by positive magnetic bead selection, and purity was verified by flow cytometry. The origin of this receptor is a woman aged 18-29 years in good health. Material for sequencing was CD8+ T cells sorted from blood. V and J are TRBV9 and TRBJ2-2; TRBD2 aligns across 7 bases. CDR3 sequence: CASSVGLATDWTGELFF. The DNA for the CDR3 is TGTGCCAGCAGCGTAGGACTAGCAACTGATTGGACCGGGGAGCTGTTTTTT.